These T cell receptor beta chains were read from a single sample in a study of blood T cell repertoires in COVID-19. Clones were read by immunoSEQ multiplex PCR, and TCRdb kept only the in-frame ones, dropping some. The data hold 310,000 or so clones, with more than 70% observed a single time. The sample was peripheral blood. The receptors were gathered from a woman aged 45-65 years with acute or convalescent COVID-19. The CDR3 runs from the conserved cysteine through the conserved F or W. D genes are given only for firm matches. The size field is filled for only some rows; it gives once, few, many or a size class.

v_gene	d_gene	abundance	len	j_gene	CDR3aa	CDR3nt
TRBV6-2/TRBV6-3	TRBD1	few	14	TRBJ1-5	CASSVGQPNQPQHF	TGTGCCAGCAGCGTGGGACAGCCGAATCAGCCCCAGCATTTT
TRBV7-2	.	.	16	TRBJ2-2	CASKPTGTANTGELFF	TGTGCCAGCAAACCCACGGGAACCGCGAACACCGGGGAGCTGTTTTTT
TRBV28	.	.	14	TRBJ1-2	CASSTGASNYGYTF	TGTGCCAGCAGTACGGGAGCATCTAACTATGGCTACACCTTC
TRBV7-8	.	few	15	TRBJ1-5	CASSLETGGVQPQHF	TGTGCCAGCAGCTTAGAAACAGGCGGCGTACAGCCCCAGCATTTT
TRBV5-5	TRBD1	once	17	TRBJ1-2	CASSIRTGLLPNYGYTF	TGTGCCAGCAGCATCCGGACAGGGCTTCTTCCTAACTATGGCTACACCTTC
TRBV6-2/TRBV6-3	TRBD1	.	21	TRBJ2-7	CASSYPIPHRDRGLFSYEQYF	TGTGCCAGCAGTTACCCCATCCCTCACCGGGACAGGGGGCTTTTTTCCTACGAGCAGTACTTC
TRBV19	TRBD1	.	17	TRBJ1-5	CASTELGDRYSNQPQHF	TGTGCCAGTACCGAATTAGGGGACAGATATAGCAATCAGCCCCAGCATTTT
TRBV28	TRBD1	.	14	TRBJ1-2	CASSPGQGAFGYTF	TGTGCCAGCAGTCCCGGACAGGGGGCTTTTGGCTACACCTTC
TRBV19	.	.	14	TRBJ1-1	CASHQRQGNTEAFF	TGTGCCAGTCACCAGAGGCAGGGGAACACTGAAGCTTTCTTT
TRBV29-1	.	.	13	TRBJ1-1	CSGERTGDTEAFF	TGCAGCGGGGAACGGACTGGGGACACTGAAGCTTTCTTT
TRBV5-4	TRBD1	.	16	TRBJ1-2	CASSWPGQQPLYGYTF	TGTGCCAGCAGTTGGCCGGGACAGCAACCTCTCTATGGCTACACCTTC
TRBV6-2/TRBV6-3	TRBD2	.	15	TRBJ2-7	CASSPASGSRYEQYF	TGTGCCAGCAGCCCTGCTAGCGGGAGTAGGTACGAGCAGTACTTC
TRBV6-2/TRBV6-3	.	.	13	TRBJ2-3	CASSYPGPDTQYF	TGTGCCAGCAGTTATCCAGGGCCCGATACGCAGTATTTT
TRBV9	TRBD2	.	21	TRBJ2-1	CASSVGWAGTSRVTTYNEQFF	TGTGCCAGCAGCGTAGGATGGGCGGGGACTAGCAGGGTCACAACCTACAATGAGCAGTTCTTC
TRBV5-1	.	.	17	TRBJ2-3	CASSLGTGSMNTDTQYF	TGCGCCAGCAGCTTAGGGACCGGGAGTATGAACACAGATACGCAGTATTTT
TRBV6-4	.	.	18	TRBJ2-4	CASRGGTLGPLAKNIQYF	TGTGCCAGCCGGGGCGGGACGCTTGGGCCTCTAGCCAAAAACATTCAGTACTTC
TRBV29-1	.	.	14	TRBJ1-2	CSVEDRQGGYGYTF	TGCAGCGTTGAAGATCGGCAGGGCGGCTATGGCTACACCTTC
TRBV27	TRBD2	.	14	TRBJ2-5	CASAEAGIEETQYF	TGTGCCAGCGCGGAAGCGGGGATTGAAGAGACCCAGTACTTC
TRBV9	TRBD2	.	16	TRBJ2-1	CASSVIAGVGGNEQFF	TGTGCCAGCAGCGTAATAGCGGGAGTAGGAGGCAATGAGCAGTTCTTC
TRBV7-9	TRBD2	.	16	TRBJ2-3	CASSLGLAGYTDTQYF	TGTGCCAGCAGCTTGGGACTAGCGGGCTACACAGATACGCAGTATTTT
TRBV18	TRBD1	.	16	TRBJ1-5	CASSPRGQGGDQPQHF	TGTGCCAGCTCACCACGCGGACAGGGGGGAGATCAGCCCCAGCATTTT